These T cell receptor beta chains were read from a single sample in a study of T-cell memory formation after mild COVID-19. Via MiXCR, TCRdb re-called the 5' RACE reads, giving one row per CDR3 protein. This repertoire shows approximately 480,000 distinct CDR3 sequences, approximately 18% found once; its top ten account for 9% to 15%. Material: PBMCs or a T cell subset sorted from them (not recorded which). Receptors were obtained from an adult woman who had mild COVID-19 (a few samples of this study predate the infection). Cell type and time point are not known. The CDR3 runs from the conserved cysteine through the conserved F or W. The order of the fields is V gene, J gene, CDR3 protein.

V gene: TRBV10-2; J gene: TRBJ1-1; CDR3 protein: CASRLNRENTEAFF
V gene: TRBV29-1; J gene: TRBJ2-4; CDR3 protein: CSVDGQKNIQYF
V gene: TRBV30; J gene: TRBJ1-5; CDR3 protein: CAWSVRRPGQGPQPQHF
V gene: TRBV5-1; J gene: TRBJ2-1; CDR3 protein: CASSLGWETAGGYNEQFF
V gene: TRBV7-8; J gene: TRBJ2-2; CDR3 protein: CASSPPPGGNTGELFF
V gene: TRBV6-2/TRBV6-3; J gene: TRBJ2-1; CDR3 protein: CASRSGGLGNFEQFF
V gene: TRBV18; J gene: TRBJ2-7; CDR3 protein: CASSAQGTSSYEQYF
V gene: TRBV4-1; J gene: TRBJ1-6; CDR3 protein: CASSQSRAISPLHF
V gene: TRBV4-1; J gene: TRBJ1-4; CDR3 protein: CASSQERGTEGVKKLFF
V gene: TRBV7-9; J gene: TRBJ2-7; CDR3 protein: CASIPPVWGTTYEQYF
V gene: TRBV4-3; J gene: TRBJ1-4; CDR3 protein: CASSPTWGVAGSATNEKLFF
V gene: TRBV12-3/TRBV12-4; J gene: TRBJ2-1; CDR3 protein: CASSLGTGGLGEQFF
V gene: TRBV5-5; J gene: TRBJ2-3; CDR3 protein: CASSLEVRDTQYF
V gene: TRBV24-1; J gene: TRBJ2-1; CDR3 protein: CATSGGLAALFNEQFF
V gene: TRBV5-1; J gene: TRBJ1-2; CDR3 protein: CASSSLRPGDSNYGYTF
V gene: TRBV6-1; J gene: TRBJ1-5; CDR3 protein: CASSSPVKPQHF
V gene: TRBV7-2; J gene: TRBJ1-5; CDR3 protein: CASSPARPGQPQHF
V gene: TRBV2; J gene: TRBJ1-1; CDR3 protein: CASSAWGGVGTEAFF
V gene: TRBV5-6; J gene: TRBJ2-5; CDR3 protein: CASSTGTGGRETQYF
V gene: TRBV7-9; J gene: TRBJ2-1; CDR3 protein: CASQTQTGTEQFF
V gene: TRBV19; J gene: TRBJ1-1; CDR3 protein: CAIRDRESPEAFF
V gene: TRBV12-3/TRBV12-4; J gene: TRBJ2-5; CDR3 protein: CASSPRLAGVIETQYF
V gene: TRBV24-1; J gene: TRBJ1-1; CDR3 protein: CATSDSMDTEAFF
V gene: TRBV12-3/TRBV12-4; J gene: TRBJ1-2; CDR3 protein: CASLGAASNYGYTF
V gene: TRBV6-6; J gene: TRBJ2-6; CDR3 protein: CASSPGQGASGANVLTF
V gene: TRBV20-1; J gene: TRBJ2-2; CDR3 protein: CSVREGSGTGELFF
V gene: TRBV27; J gene: TRBJ1-6; CDR3 protein: CASSLSLQGYYNSPLHF
V gene: TRBV4-1; J gene: TRBJ1-2; CDR3 protein: CASSHPTYQGASYGYTF
V gene: TRBV5-1; J gene: TRBJ2-1; CDR3 protein: CASSPLTSGGVYNEQFF
V gene: TRBV15; J gene: TRBJ2-7; CDR3 protein: CATSTDVGGEQYF
V gene: TRBV6-1; J gene: TRBJ2-2; CDR3 protein: CASAGFRSGELFF
V gene: TRBV6-5; J gene: TRBJ2-5; CDR3 protein: CASSKTGGERETQYF
V gene: TRBV19; J gene: TRBJ2-7; CDR3 protein: CASSIVGPTYEQYF
V gene: TRBV27; J gene: TRBJ2-3; CDR3 protein: CASSSSERGYLDTQYF
V gene: TRBV4-1; J gene: TRBJ2-7; CDR3 protein: CASSQGTEHGWNEQYF
V gene: TRBV20-1; J gene: TRBJ1-2; CDR3 protein: CSARGGYGYTF
V gene: TRBV5-8; J gene: TRBJ2-7; CDR3 protein: CASSFLPPRQYF
V gene: TRBV12-3/TRBV12-4; J gene: TRBJ2-3; CDR3 protein: CASSHPGDTQYF
V gene: TRBV4-1; J gene: TRBJ2-1; CDR3 protein: CASSFSGLSYNEQFF
V gene: TRBV6-2/TRBV6-3; J gene: TRBJ2-1; CDR3 protein: CASSLTNPSYNEQFF
V gene: TRBV5-1; J gene: TRBJ1-6; CDR3 protein: CASSPRGGSPLHF
V gene: TRBV5-1; J gene: TRBJ1-2; CDR3 protein: CASSSPGTGSNGYTF
V gene: TRBV5-1; J gene: TRBJ2-1; CDR3 protein: CASSLDGTQYNEQFF
V gene: TRBV30; J gene: TRBJ1-1; CDR3 protein: CAWISITEAFF
V gene: TRBV29-1; J gene: TRBJ1-1; CDR3 protein: CSVEGQPNTEAFF
V gene: TRBV18; J gene: TRBJ2-1; CDR3 protein: CASSPWDPNEQFF
V gene: TRBV9; J gene: TRBJ2-3; CDR3 protein: CASSVSGGGGTDTQYF
V gene: TRBV24-1; J gene: TRBJ2-5; CDR3 protein: CATKNGAVPQETQYF
V gene: TRBV12-3/TRBV12-4; J gene: TRBJ2-5; CDR3 protein: CASRPQGGAQYF
V gene: TRBV13; J gene: TRBJ2-3; CDR3 protein: CASSSHLDKKSTDTQYF
V gene: TRBV10-3; J gene: TRBJ2-7; CDR3 protein: CAISDFIGDRGVYEQYF
V gene: TRBV5-1; J gene: TRBJ2-1; CDR3 protein: CASSRTSRNEQFF